Sequencing of this T cell receptor (beta chain) was carried out in a study of shared clonotypes between healthy human individuals. At the level of the study: The study enrolled a couple of women and a few men aged 18 to 49. Study results and limitations: Donor scarcity curtailed the genetic and exposure-history diversity represented herein.

Assay used: immunoSEQ multiplex PCR; TCRdb lists only in-frame clones, some missing. The repertoire has about 560,000 clones, just over 75% of them found once; the top ten carry 12%. Comments on this clone: The antigen is unknown.

This CDR3 has 14 residues. The TCR was taken from a woman aged 40 to 49 in good health. Some clones in this sample may be carry-over from other donors' samples. The sequencing input was PBMCs. The gene calls are TRBV21-1 and TRBJ2-5; the table gives TRBD1 as D, unverified against the DNA. TRBV21-1 is annotated as a pseudogene. The CDR3 protein is CASSKVQDRETQYF. The CDR3 region has the DNA TGTGCCAGCAGCAAGGTACAGGATCGAGAGACCCAGTACTTC.